A selection of T cell receptor beta chains follows, all from one sample in a study of blood T cell repertoires in COVID-19. Some clones are missing from TCRdb's copy, which holds only in-frame ones; the method was immunoSEQ multiplex PCR. The data hold under 250,000 clones, with about four fifths observed a single time. Specimen: peripheral blood. Every receptor here comes from a woman aged 35 to 49 with active or convalescent COVID-19. CDR3s include the opening cysteine and the closing phenylalanine or tryptophan. A D gene is named only where the DNA matches it firmly. Clone size is shown for a subset of rows, as once, few, many or a class of expanded clone.

v_gene	d_gene	abundance	j_gene	CDR3nt	CDR3aa
TRBV28	-	few	TRBJ1-2	TGTGCCAGCAGTCCCGGGAGCTCTTCCTTTTATGGCTACACCTTC	CASSPGSSSFYGYTF
TRBV4-1	TRBD2	-	TRBJ2-1	TGCGCCAGCAGCCGGACTAGCGGGGACCTCAATGAGCAGTTCTTC	CASSRTSGDLNEQFF
TRBV12-3/TRBV12-4	TRBD2	-	TRBJ2-7	TGTGCCAGCACGCAGCGGGGCTACGAGCAGTACTTC	CASTQRGYEQYF
TRBV3-1/TRBV3-2	-	-	TRBJ2-3	TGTGCCAGCAGCCAAGGCTCCGGGACTTCTAGCACAGATACGCAGTATTTT	CASSQGSGTSSTDTQYF
TRBV5-1	TRBD2	few	TRBJ2-2	TGCGCCAGCAGCCCGGGACTAGCGGTGAACACCGGGGAGCTGTTTTTT	CASSPGLAVNTGELFF
TRBV18	-	once	TRBJ1-1	TGTGCCAGCTCGCAGGGGTCAGGGGTTGGAGCCCACACTGAAGCTTTCTTT	CASSQGSGVGAHTEAFF
TRBV5-4	TRBD1	-	TRBJ1-1	TGTGCCAGCAGCCGGGGACAGGAGGTGACTGAAGCTTTCTTT	CASSRGQEVTEAFF
TRBV30	TRBD2	-	TRBJ2-1	TGTGCCTGGAGACTAGCGGGGGGGCCCTATGAGCAGTTCTTC	CAWRLAGGPYEQFF
TRBV6-2/TRBV6-3	-	-	TRBJ1-6	TGTGCCAGCAGTTACGAGAGCGGCGTGGGGACACCCTACAATTCACCCCTCCACTTT	CASSYESGVGTPYNSPLHF
TRBV4-3	TRBD1	-	TRBJ1-1	TGCGCCAGCGGGTGGCAGGGGGCGAGCACTGAAGCTTTCTTT	CASGWQGASTEAFF
TRBV7-3	-	-	TRBJ2-2	TGTGCCAGCAGCTCCACAGGAACGAACACCGGGGAGCTGTTTTTT	CASSSTGTNTGELFF
TRBV5-4	TRBD2	-	TRBJ2-1	TGTGCCAGCAGCTTGTGGCTAGCGGGAGTCTACAATGAGCAGTTCTTC	CASSLWLAGVYNEQFF
TRBV5-8	TRBD1	-	TRBJ1-6	TGTGCCGGTCCTAGGGGGCGCAGTAATTCACCCCTCCACTTT	CAGPRGRSNSPLHF
TRBV7-7	TRBD1	-	TRBJ1-4	TGTGCTAGCAGCTCACGTAGTCCGGGACAGGGGGGAGAAAAACTGTTTTTT	CASSSRSPGQGGEKLFF
TRBV30	-	-	TRBJ1-6	TGTGCCTGGGGGGACACCAATTCACCCCTCCACTTT	CAWGDTNSPLHF
TRBV18	-	-	TRBJ1-3	TGTGCCAGCTGCGCCGACAGCCTCTCTGGAAACACCATATATTTT	CASCADSLSGNTIYF
TRBV5-1	-	-	TRBJ1-2	TGCGCCAGCAGCATTCAGGGATTAGGCTACACCTTC	CASSIQGLGYTF
TRBV12-3/TRBV12-4	-	once	TRBJ2-1	TGTGCCAGCAGCTTCTCGGTTCACCCCGAGCAGTTCTTC	CASSFSVHPEQFF
TRBV7-2	-	-	TRBJ2-1	TGTGCCAGCAGCTCCCGCCGGGGAGGACACTACCGGGGTGAGCAGTTCTTC	CASSSRRGGHYRGEQFF
TRBV19	-	few	TRBJ1-2	TGTGCCAGTAGTACCCCCCGCCGAACGACAGCTAACTATGGCTACACCTTC	CASSTPRRTTANYGYTF
TRBV29-1	-	-	TRBJ1-1	TGCAGCGTTGATAGACAGCGGAACACTGAAGCTTTCTTT	CSVDRQRNTEAFF
TRBV12-5	-	-	TRBJ1-1	TGTGCTAGTGAACAGTCTATGAACACTGAAGCTTTCTTT	CASEQSMNTEAFF
TRBV6-4	-	few	TRBJ2-1	TGTGCCAGCAGTGTAGTACGCTACAATGAGCAGTTCTTC	CASSVVRYNEQFF
TRBV6-1	TRBD1	-	TRBJ2-5	TGTGCCAGCAGTTCTAGGAACAGGGGTAAAGAGACCCAGTACTTC	CASSSRNRGKETQYF
TRBV5-6	-	-	TRBJ2-2	TGTGCCAGCAGCTTGGGGACTTTAACCGGGGAGCTGTTTTTT	CASSLGTLTGELFF
TRBV3-1/TRBV3-2	TRBD1	-	TRBJ1-5	TGTGCCAGCAGCCATGCGACAGGGGAGAAGCCCCAGCATTTT	CASSHATGEKPQHF
TRBV7-3	-	-	TRBJ1-1	TGTGCCAGCAGCTTCACAGGGACTGAAGCTTTCTTT	CASSFTGTEAFF
TRBV2	-	-	TRBJ1-5	TGTGCCAGCAGAGAACAGAGCAATCAGCCCCAGCATTTT	CASREQSNQPQHF
TRBV24-1	-	-	TRBJ2-2	TGTGCCACCAGTGTTGGCAGGGGGAACACCGGGGAGCTGTTTTTT	CATSVGRGNTGELFF
TRBV7-3	TRBD2	-	TRBJ2-1	TGTGCCAGCAGCTTAGCGGGGGGTGACAATGAGCAGTTCTTC	CASSLAGGDNEQFF
TRBV5-1	TRBD2	few	TRBJ2-1	TGCGCCAGCAGCTCCTATAGCGGGGGGGGTTACAATGAGCAGTTCTTC	CASSSYSGGGYNEQFF